This T cell receptor (beta chain) is from a study of graft-versus-host responses after intestinal transplantation (dated by TCRdb to the early 2020s). Study-level background: The transplants that recipients received were multivisceral, liver-intestinal, or isolated intestinal. Anti-thymocyte globulin induction was given to all recipients, followed by maintenance tacrolimus and steroids for two to four years. After intestinal transplantation, graft-versus-host and host-versus-graft alloreactive T cell clones in the graft, circulation and bone marrow were tracked using bulk TCR-beta CDR3 sequencing. To identify alloreactive clones, pre-transplant mixed lymphocyte reaction products were sequenced and compared with unstimulated pre-transplant donor and recipient T cells. The cohort enrolled about two dozen intestinal transplant recipients including one retransplant, and a few patients lacking pretransplant specimens were excluded. A peak of at least 4% donor T cells among recipient peripheral blood mononuclear cells was the definition used for donor T cell macrochimerism. Rather than going through the commercial service, samples from three later patients were sequenced in-house on an Illumina MiSeq and processed with MiXCR. What the authors observed across the whole study: The conclusions were limited by the relatively low number and heterogeneity of the intestinal transplant patients. Early after transplant, declines in HvG clones were associated with peak levels of circulating GvH clones. GvH clones were detected in recipient bone marrow, and some appeared earlier in ileal mucosa or blood, consistent with an intestinal mucosal origin. In patients with donor T cell macrochimerism, the allografts had high GvH to HvG T cell clonal ratios.

The library was produced with the immunoSEQ multiplex PCR assay. For most patients, genomic DNA was isolated with the Qiagen DNeasy Blood and Tissue Kit and sent frozen to Adaptive Biotechnologies for TCR sequencing. For most patients, high-throughput TCR-beta CDR3 sequencing of genomic DNA was performed by Adaptive Biotechnologies. Concerning the study's data processing: TCR sequencing data were retrieved from Adaptive's ImmunoSEQ software for roughly 17 patients, whereas a few other patients were processed with MiXCR and VDJtools. To correct CD4 versus CD8 sorting errors, sequences present in both subsets at a frequency ratio below 5:1 were removed. CDR3 nucleotide sequences shared between donor and recipient were removed because their origin could not be assigned. At least 2-fold expansion over unstimulated cells and a minimum CFSE-low frequency of 0.002% (template counts) or 0.001% (read counts) were required for clones to be classified as alloreactive. A clone was considered mappable if detected in the sequenced pre-transplant spleen, lymph node, or MLR CFSE-low populations of the donor or recipient. The cumulative frequency of alloreactive clones was calculated as a percentage of all sequences, weighted by copy number. TCRdb mirrors the immuneACCESS table, restricted to in-frame sequences. Some clones are absent from its copies; in checked studies, under half trace to an unresolved V gene, and the reason for the others is unknown. That table furnishes V, J and clone size, whereas the DNA furnished D and trimming. In this sample the table shows around 130,000 clones, approximately 90% of which occur a single time. The biggest ten clones account for over 0.15% of the sample.

The intended sense of this specimen's time point label: cells obtained before transplantation from donor or recipient. CD3+CD4+ and CD3+CD8+ populations were FACS-sorted from unstimulated pre-transplant donor and recipient cells taken from spleen or lymph nodes. Reading the germline V gene gives CDR1 SGHTA and CDR2 FQGNSA. CDR3 length: 15 amino acids, cysteine to phenylalanine. Only the CDR3 DNA is retained, 45 bases long and in frame from the first base. Cut back by 5 bases and 3 bases, the V and J ends lie 13 bases apart. On this clone: What this receptor recognizes is not known. No qualities accompany the bases; no much larger clone lies one base away.

The chain is encoded by TRBV7-2 joined to TRBJ2-2, with TRBD2 perhaps the D gene, on 5 matching bases. Sequencing was performed on unstimulated CD4+ T cells sorted from spleen or lymph node cells, taken before intestinal transplant. This sequence originates from a human donor who received an intestinal transplant. The DNA sequence is as follows: TGTGCCAGCAGCCCAAGGACTCGAGACACCGGGGAGCTGTTTTTT. It translates as CASSPRTRDTGELFF.